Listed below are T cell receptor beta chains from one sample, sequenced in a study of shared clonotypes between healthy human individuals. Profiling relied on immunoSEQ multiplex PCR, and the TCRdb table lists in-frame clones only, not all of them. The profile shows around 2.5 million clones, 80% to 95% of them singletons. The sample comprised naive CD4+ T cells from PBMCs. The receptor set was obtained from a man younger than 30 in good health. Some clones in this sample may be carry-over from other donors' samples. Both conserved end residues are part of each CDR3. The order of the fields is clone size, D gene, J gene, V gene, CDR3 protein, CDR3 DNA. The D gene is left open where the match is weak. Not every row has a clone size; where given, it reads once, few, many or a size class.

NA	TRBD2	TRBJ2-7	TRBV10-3	CAINPSGGSYEQYF	TGTGCCATCAACCCTAGCGGAGGCTCCTACGAGCAGTACTTC
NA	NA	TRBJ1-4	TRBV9	CASSVGTGGEKLFF	TGTGCCAGCAGCGTAGGAACAGGTGGAGAAAAACTGTTTTTT
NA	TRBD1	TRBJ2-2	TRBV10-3	CANAGTGTGELFF	TGTGCCAACGCCGGGACAGGGACCGGGGAGCTGTTTTTT
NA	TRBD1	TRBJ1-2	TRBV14	CASSQVPGQGAHGYTF	TGTGCCAGCAGCCAAGTCCCGGGACAGGGGGCCCATGGCTACACCTTC
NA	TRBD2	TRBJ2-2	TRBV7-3	CASSFSGRNTGELFF	TGTGCCAGCAGCTTTAGCGGGCGGAACACCGGGGAGCTGTTTTTT
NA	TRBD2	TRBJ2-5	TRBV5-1	CASSSGLAWETQYF	TGCGCCAGCAGCTCCGGACTAGCATGGGAGACCCAGTACTTC
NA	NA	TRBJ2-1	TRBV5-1	CASSLLSWEDEQFF	TGCGCCAGCAGCCTTCTTTCGTGGGAGGATGAGCAGTTCTTC
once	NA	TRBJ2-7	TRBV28	CASSLLGVTYEQYF	TGTGCCAGCAGTTTATTGGGGGTGACCTACGAGCAGTACTTC
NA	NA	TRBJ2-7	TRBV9	CASSVGWVPGAYEQYF	TGTGCCAGCAGCGTAGGGTGGGTGCCGGGGGCCTACGAGCAGTACTTC
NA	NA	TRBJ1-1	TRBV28	CASSLSSEAFF	TGTGCCAGCAGTTTATCTAGTGAAGCTTTCTTT
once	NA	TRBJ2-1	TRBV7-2	CASSLGTHNEQFF	TGTGCCAGCAGCTTAGGCACCCACAATGAGCAGTTCTTC
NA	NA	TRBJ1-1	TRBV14	CASSQDTQGWIMNTEAFF	TGTGCCAGCAGCCAAGATACTCAGGGTTGGATCATGAACACTGAAGCTTTCTTT
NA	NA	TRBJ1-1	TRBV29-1	CSVDPNTEAFF	TGCAGCGTTGACCCGAACACTGAAGCTTTCTTT
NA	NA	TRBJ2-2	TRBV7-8	CASSLGTPGELFF	TGTGCCAGCAGCTTAGGGACGCCCGGGGAGCTGTTTTTT
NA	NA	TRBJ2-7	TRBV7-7	CASSISRGREQYF	TGTGCCAGCAGCATAAGTCGGGGCAGGGAGCAGTACTTC